Reported below is one TCR beta chain. The clone's antigen remains unknown. The data were obtained in a study of CXCR3-negative and CXCR3-positive naive CD8 T cells (dated by TCRdb to about 2019). Broadly, across the study: In total, roughly 140 million TRB reads were obtained, which works out to roughly 1.5 +/- 0.3 million reads per library. Data from ten to twelve donors, pooled across two independent experiments, went into the diversity and physicochemical repertoire analyses. The TRBV-TRBJ cluster analysis covered naive subsets from five or six donors and memory cells from 3 donors.

For CDR1 and CDR2, the germline V gene (reference sequence) lists MNHEY and SMNVEV. Reading from cysteine to phenylalanine, the CDR3 counts 15 amino acids. No nucleotide data were recorded. For every CD8+ T cell subset, 300,000 cells were flow-sorted straight into RLT lysis buffer, and each subset was sorted in triplicate. Naive CD8+ T cells were defined stringently as CD45RO-CCR7+CD27+CD95- to exclude memory contaminants. Standard density gradient centrifugation was used to isolate peripheral blood mononuclear cells from buffy coats. Naive CXCR3-negative and CXCR3-positive CD8+ T cells were flow-sorted on a FACSAria III. An RNeasy Mini Kit was used to extract total RNA from the sorted cells. Overall study results and their limits: Compared with CXCR3-negative naive cells, CXCR3-positive naive cells had TRB CDR3s with higher hydrophobicity (lower Kidera factor 4), lower energy, and higher strength and volume indices. Freshly isolated PBMCs were used for most assays because CXCR3 expression partially decreased after cryopreservation. Both naive subsets had comparably high repertoire diversity, while memory CD8+ T cells had much lower repertoire diversity. Similar TRBV-TRBJ usage was shown by naive CXCR3-negative and CXCR3-positive cells from the same donor, whereas distinct patterns were shown by memory cells. Because surface CD5, which is linked to self-reactivity in mice, was comparable between the naive subsets, TCR interaction strength was also inferred from TRB CDR3 physicochemical properties.

Sequencing was carried out with a NextSeq 550. The Human TCR Profiling Kit (MiLaboratory) was used to make UMI-labeled 5' RACE TRB cDNA libraries. The full amount of extracted RNA was used for cDNA synthesis, and the full amount of resulting cDNA was used for PCR amplification. Libraries were prepared in parallel with an identical number of PCR cycles. The authors' analysis ran thus. With a requirement of at least two reads per UMI, MIGEC and MiXCR extracted about 56,000 +/- 9,600 unique UMI-labeled TRB cDNA molecules per library. Each library averaged about 40,000 +/- 10,000 functional in-frame TRB CDR3 nucleotide clonotypes without stop codons. After downsampling to 5000 UMI-labeled TRB molecules per sample, diversity metrics, including normalized Shannon-Wiener and Chao1, were computed in VDJtools. Clonotype-size-weighted physicochemical properties of the central five CDR3 residues (interaction energy, strength, volume and Kidera factor 4) were computed in VDJtools. With the reads reprocessed by TCRdb, a single entry stands for each CDR3 protein sequence and no DNA is reported. These V and J calls rely on TCRdb rather than the paper's analysis. This sample's table carries some 130,000 distinct CDR3 sequences. The ten largest clones represent just under 0.5% of the sample.

Sequencing was performed on naive CXCR3- CD8+ T cells from blood. In the paper's terms, the cell subset or site label means: CD45RO-CCR7+CD27+CD95- naive CD8+ T cells lacking CXCR3 (TNR3-). The clonotype comes from a human donor in good health. Some clones in this sample may be carry-over from other donors' samples. The rearrangement joined TRBV27 to TRBJ2-5; checking the TCRdb D call of TRBD1 is not possible without DNA. This receptor carries the CDR3 CASSAPRAGRETQYF.